This entry describes one TCR beta chain. This clonotype was detected only a few times. Its antigen is not yet known. No qualities accompany the bases; no much larger clone lies one base away. Reading the label with the study, this specimen's treatment or condition is: live attenuated yellow fever vaccine strain. Two biological replicates of bulk PBMCs were collected at each blood-draw timepoint. A standard Ficoll-Paque protocol was used to isolate PBMCs from peripheral blood. TriZol was used to extract RNA from bulk PBMCs, from CD4 and CD8 fractions, and from dextramer-positive and dextramer-negative fractions. This specimen belongs to a study of T cells after yellow fever vaccination (dated by TCRdb to the late 2010s). For context, the study as a whole: The SMART-Seq v4 Ultra Low Input RNA kit was used to prepare libraries from fractions with low cell numbers. The cohort comprised two healthy male donors, one aged 18 to 29 and one aged 30 to 40 years. To track T-cell clones before and after primary and booster YFV17D yellow fever vaccination, bulk TCR alpha and beta repertoires were sequenced longitudinally. Bulk PBMC replicates and cell subsets were isolated from blood drawn at multiple timepoints before and after both primary and secondary immunization. What the authors observed across the whole study: A small share of clonotypes occurred in both CD4 and CD8 compartments, likely arising from convergent recombination. After the booster, most of the clones that had expanded following primary vaccination were detected again (roughly 96% of CD4 and around 90% of CD8), which suggests that memory was broadly maintained. Only a couple of donors were included in the study, so the extent to which the findings can be generalized is limited. Compared with the primary T-cell response, the secondary T-cell response was faster but weaker, reaching its peak on day 5 rather than on day 15. FACS-sorted repertoires could contain abundant contaminating clonotypes from the bulk population, so computational filtering was required.

TCR cDNA was synthesized by 5'RACE template switching, through which a universal primer site and unique molecular identifiers were introduced. cDNA synthesis was primed from both the TCR alpha and TCR beta constant segments. Two PCR steps were used to amplify libraries, with sample barcodes and sequencing adapters being added in the second step. Sequencing of libraries was performed on Illumina HiSeq 2500 (2x100 bp) or NovaSeq (2x150 bp). In the original analysis: MIGEC was used to demultiplex reads and collapse the reads into UMI consensus sequences, and MiXCR was used for V(D)J alignment. Vaccine-responding clonotypes were identified with edgeR using replicate PBMC samples, with FDR below 0.01 and a log2 fold change above 5 up to day 15 being required. CD4 or CD8 identity was assigned to each bulk clonotype according to whether the clonotype was present at higher abundance in the sequenced CD4 repertoire or the sequenced CD8 repertoire. Starting from the raw public reads, TCRdb applied fastp trimming at Q25, assembled clones with MiXCR and retained in-frame beta chains. Here each entry gathers all rows of one CDR3 protein and keeps the most common genes and DNA. These V and J calls rely on TCRdb rather than the paper's analysis. For this sample there are a few hundred thousand distinct CDR3 sequences; approximately 16% appear just once. Jointly, the top ten make up 17% of the sample.

The CDR3, cysteine through phenylalanine, is 14 amino acids long. The retained sequence is limited to the CDR3, 42 bases, with the frame set at the first base. A distance of 13 bases separates the germline ends of V and J, which lose 2 bases and 8 bases respectively. The germline V gene (reference sequence) specifies LNHNV as CDR1 and YYDKDF as CDR2. The TCR comes from a man aged 18 to 30 who received the YFV17D yellow fever vaccine. Sequencing was performed on PBMCs, taken around 5 days after the first yellow fever vaccination. The receptor chain draws on TRBV15 and TRBJ2-1, and TRBD1 may be the D gene, going by 6 matching bases. The CDR3 amino acid sequence is: CATSRRGGFDEQFF. The sequenced DNA is TGTGCCACCAGCAGACGAGGGGGTTTCGATGAGCAGTTCTTC.